This T cell receptor beta chain was retrieved from a study of blood T cell repertoires in COVID-19. Study-wide context: Sites across the United States, Italy and Spain contributed samples from acute and convalescent COVID-19. PBMCs, B-cell-depleted T cells, or T cells provided the cDNA or gDNA that made up the material.

Between the trimmed V and J ends, which lost 0 bases and 0 bases, there was a span of 10 bases. CDR3 length equals 16 residues. Germline CDR1 and CDR2: LGHNA and YNFKEQ. How the authors handled the data: Amplification of reference gene primers provided the estimated nucleated cell counts. Method: immunoSEQ multiplex PCR; TCRdb's copy keeps in-frame clones and lacks some. V, J and clone size derive from that table, while D and trimming were established from the DNA sequence. The repertoire has more than 400,000 clones, 70% to 90% of them found once; the top ten carry roughly 3.2%. This TCR was recovered from a human donor in a cohort sampled during active COVID-19. What was sequenced was peripheral blood. The gene calls are TRBV4-2 and TRBJ2-3, with D hard to call. CDR3 bases: TGTGCCAGCAGCCAAGATTACGCGATAAGCACAGATACGCAGTATTTT. Its translation is CASSQDYAISTDTQYF.